This T cell receptor (beta chain) comes out of a study of T cells in localized non-small cell lung cancer. Study-level results: Longer overall survival accompanied higher blood T cell density. Adjacent uninvolved lung tissue had the highest T cell clonality, exceeding tumor.

This clone has a handful of counts. What it binds is not known. Libraries were prepared by immunoSEQ multiplex PCR; TCRdb keeps only in-frame clonotypes and omits some of them. The sample holds over 3,000 clones; about 29% are singletons and the top ten take more than 20%. The CDR3 covers 14 residues. V trimming: 5 bases; J trimming: 4 bases; junction bases outside the gene matches: 4. Germline V gives CDR1 MNHGY, CDR2 SAAAGT. This receptor was obtained from a woman aged 40 to 75 with stage I squamous cell lung carcinoma. The genes are TRBV6-8 and TRBJ2-7; 11 nucleotides agree with TRBD1. Sequenced material: lung tumor tissue, taken before any cancer treatment. CDR3 amino acids: CASSTDRGPYEQYF. Written as DNA, the CDR3 is TGTGCCAGCAGTACGGACAGGGGGCCATACGAGCAGTACTTC.